This T cell receptor beta chain was recovered during a study of blood T cell repertoires in COVID-19. Study summary: Donors of Cohort 3 who recovered were those that had two negative PCRs, clearance, or symptom resolution.

Germline assignment: CDR1 LNHNV and CDR2 YYDKDF (reference sequence). The CDR3 has 17 amino acids. V gave up 2 bases and J gave up 1 base; unmatched junction bases: 7. Sequencing was performed with immunoSEQ multiplex PCR; in TCRdb, only in-frame clones are kept and a portion is missing. Of over 200,000 clones in the sample, approximately 87% were seen once. Source material: PBMCs or T cells enriched from blood (not recorded which). V is TRBV15 and J is TRBJ2-5, with TRBD1 matching 10 bases. The source of this sequence is a woman aged 45-59 years in a cohort exposed to, infected with or recovered from COVID-19 (not recorded which). The CDR3 DNA reads as TGTGCCACCAGCAGACCGCCGGGGACAGGGGCCCAAGAGACCCAGTACTTC. Translating gives CATSRPPGTGAQETQYF.